This passage covers 24 T cell receptor beta chains from one sample sequenced in a study of identical twins. TCRdb re-analysed the 5' RACE reads in MiXCR, keeping a single row per CDR3 protein. The sample records nearly 250,000 distinct CDR3 sequences, roughly 7% being singletons. The data were also submitted as part of a second study, on yellow fever vaccine responses in identical twins.

Sequences were obtained from memory (CD45RO+) T cells sorted from blood. The receptors originated from a woman younger than 35 in good health.

In its sample, this clonotype was seen a few times. The chain uses TRBV4-1 and TRBJ2-5; the D gene is possibly TRBD1 (6 bases). From germline, CDR1 is MGHRA and CDR2 YSYEKL. The CDR3 consists of 14 residues. Trimming removed 5 bases from V and 5 bases from J, with 15 bases in between. The CDR3 DNA is TGCGCCAGCAGCTCCCAAACAGGGTGGGAGACCCAGTACTTC. This gives the protein CASSSQTGWETQYF.

This clonotype was seen many times. The chain links TRBV20-1 to TRBJ2-3; no reliable D call. The CDR3 loop spans 11 amino acids. The germline V gene has CDR1 DFQATT and CDR2 SNEGSKA (reference sequence). Trimming pared 6 bases from V and 5 bases from J, leaving 9 bases between. The CDR3 nucleotides read TGCAGTGCCTCATGGGGAGATACGCAGTATTTT. This codes for CSASWGDTQYF.

This clonotype was picked up a small number of times. The genes are TRBV4-1 and TRBJ1-1; 8 nucleotides align to TRBD1. This CDR3 comprises 16 residues. The V gene end was trimmed by 0 bases and the J gene end by 1 base; junction bases not matched to a gene: 4. Per the germline V gene, CDR1 is MGHRA and CDR2 is YSYEKL. This CDR3 reads CASSQDVGTGNTEAFF. DNA of the CDR3: TGCGCCAGCAGCCAAGATGTCGGGACAGGGAACACTGAAGCTTTCTTT.

This clonotype showed up just a few times. This chain links TRBV7-6 with TRBJ2-7; no reliable D call. The CDR3 is 12 amino acids. Between the trimmed V and J ends, which lost 5 bases and 0 bases, there was a span of 5 bases. Germline V CDR1 and CDR2: SGHVS, FNYEAQ. CDR3 amino acids: CASSALSYEQYF. For the CDR3, the DNA is TGTGCCAGCAGCGCTCTCTCCTACGAGCAGTACTTC.

This clonotype has ten or more counts. The V and J genes are TRBV29-1 and TRBJ1-2, with TRBD1 matching over 9 bases. Per germline, CDR1 SQVTM and CDR2 ANQGSEA. The V and J ends lost 6 bases and 2 bases, in that order; junction bases with no gene match: 7. The CDR3 loop spans 14 amino acids. CDR3 DNA sequence: TGCAGCGTCGAACACAGGGGGCTCAACTATGGCTACACCTTC. Amino acid sequence: CSVEHRGLNYGYTF.

This clonotype has a count of ten or more. V is TRBV28 and J is TRBJ2-2, with a weak D call TRBD1 (6 bases). This CDR3 spans 16 amino acids. CDR1 MDHEN and CDR2 SYDVKM come from the germline V gene. V lost 6 bases and J 1 base, leaving 15 bases between the germline ends. The CDR3 region is CASSPWGTLNTGELFF. CDR3 nucleotide sequence: TGTGCCAGCAGCCCCTGGGGGACACTGAACACCGGGGAGCTGTTTTTT.

This clonotype was found a few times. V gene TRBV5-1 combines with J gene TRBJ2-5, with 7 bases fitting TRBD2. CDR3 length: 13 amino acids. The J segment lost 1 base and the V segment lost 7 bases, leaving 4 bases of the junction unmatched. The germline V gene has CDR1 SGHRS and CDR2 YFSETQ. The CDR3 DNA is TGCGCCAGCGGCGGGAGCCCCCAAGAGACCCAGTACTTC. The encoded protein is CASGGSPQETQYF.

This clonotype showed up just a few times. Compared with germline, one end of the junction differs, possibly owing to a read error. V is TRBV20-1 and J is TRBJ2-3, with TRBD2 matching over 9 bases. Germline loops: CDR1 DFQATT, CDR2 SNEGSKA (reference sequence). This CDR3 has 17 residues. The CDR3 nucleotides read TGCAGTGCTAGTAGAGCGGGAGGCGAGGGCGGCACAGGTACGCAGTATTTT. It specifies CSASRAGGEGGTGTQYF.

On this clonotype itself: One end of the junction fails to match germline, which may point to a read error. J is TRBJ2-1 and V is TRBV2, with 13 bases identical to TRBD2. This CDR3 has 19 residues. The germline V gene encodes CDR1 SNHLY and CDR2 FYNNEI. The CDR3 DNA is TGTGCCTGCAGTTCCGATACTAGCGGGAGGGCCGATTCCTACAATGAGCAGTTCTTC. Protein: CACSSDTSGRADSYNEQFF.

This clonotype was detected only a few times. The rearrangement links TRBV2 to TRBJ2-7, with 9 bases matching TRBD2. The CDR3 is made up of 19 amino acids. The ends lost 6 bases at V and 0 bases at J; junction bases unmatched: 18. Germline V CDR1 and CDR2: SNHLY, FYNNEI. The CDR3 nucleotides read TGTGCCAGCAGGTTTTCCCGGACCCGACTAGCGGTGAGCTCCTACGAGCAGTACTTC. This translates into CASRFSRTRLAVSSYEQYF.

This clonotype was detected only a few times. The J gene is TRBJ2-3, the V gene TRBV20-1; no clear D. CDR1 and CDR2 from the germline V gene are DFQATT and SNEGSKA (reference sequence). V was cut by 5 bases and J by 2 bases, with 2 bases left in between. The CDR3 has 10 residues. As DNA, the CDR3 is TGCAGTGCTCACACAGATACGCAGTATTTT. The encoded protein is CSAHTDTQYF.

The CDR3 DNA reads as TGTGCCAGCAGCCAAGATGGCGGGGCTTCCTCCTACGAGCAGTACTTC. Its protein is CASSQDGGASSYEQYF. The chain carries TRBV4-2 and TRBJ2-7; perhaps TRBD2 as D (6 bases). V lost 0 bases and J 0 bases, leaving 12 bases between the germline ends. The CDR3 contains 16 residues. Germline lookup yields CDR1 LGHNA and CDR2 YNFKEQ.

CDR3 sequence: CASSLAPGLAGPGELFF. CDR3 nucleotide sequence: TGTGCCAGCAGCTTAGCGCCGGGACTAGCAGGTCCCGGGGAGCTGTTTTTT. The V and J genes are TRBV7-6 and TRBJ2-2; 9 bases are shared with TRBD2. The CDR3 is made up of 17 amino acids. V trimming: 0 bases; J trimming: 6 bases; junction bases outside the gene matches: 8. From germline, CDR1 is SGHVS and CDR2 FNYEAQ. Filled out from reference TRBV7-6 and TRBJ2-2, the complete variable domain reads GAGVSQSPRYKVTKRGQDVALRCDPISGHVSLYWYRQALGQGPEFLTYFNYEAQQDKSGLPNDRFSAERPEGSISTLTIQRTEQRDSAMYRCASSLAPGLAGPGELFFGEGSRLTVL.

The rearrangement uses TRBV7-9 and TRBJ2-1; D remains unclear. The germline V gene encodes CDR1 SEHNR and CDR2 FQNEAQ (reference sequence). V lost 6 bases, J lost 9 bases, and 9 bases lay in between. This CDR3 spans 11 amino acids. CDR3 bases: TGTGCCAGCAGTCAATTTCGTGAGCAGTTCTTC. This codes for CASSQFREQFF.

The chain employs TRBV20-1 and TRBJ2-1, with 9 bases lining up with TRBD2. The CDR3 totals 14 residues. Unmatched junction bases numbered 1, after V lost 0 bases and J lost 4 bases. The V gene's germline CDR1 is DFQATT and CDR2 SNEGSKA (reference sequence). The CDR3 protein is CSARELAGYNEQFF. The CDR3 DNA sequence: TGCAGTGCTAGAGAGCTAGCGGGGTACAATGAGCAGTTCTTC.

This clonotype was seen more than once but under ten times. This chain connects TRBV12-3 or TRBV12-4 to TRBJ1-2, with D uncertain. With 6 bases removed from V and 6 bases from J, the gap between germline ends came to 17 bases. The CDR3 loop spans 14 amino acids. CDR3 protein: CASSPDTEVHGYTF. CDR3 DNA sequence: TGTGCCAGCAGCCCCGACACGGAGGTACATGGCTACACCTTC.

This clonotype turned up a few times. The chain employs TRBV2 and TRBJ2-1; TRBD2 matches at 11 bases. The CDR3 length is 16 residues. Trimming cost V 6 bases and J 4 bases; bases outside gene matches: 8. Per the germline V gene, CDR1 is SNHLY and CDR2 is FYNNEI. The CDR3 is CASSTRLAGGYNEQFF. CDR3 in DNA: TGTGCCAGCAGCACGCGCCTAGCGGGGGGATACAATGAGCAGTTCTTC.

Many counts were recorded for this clonotype. DNA of the CDR3: TGCGCCAGCAGCTTGGACAGGCCAACCTACGAGCAGTACTTC. Amino acid sequence: CASSLDRPTYEQYF. The gene calls are TRBV5-1 and TRBJ2-7; tentative D call: TRBD1 (5 bases). Per germline, CDR1 SGHRS and CDR2 YFSETQ. The ends were cut back, 0 bases at V and 2 bases at J, with 9 bases in the middle. This CDR3 has 14 residues.

The rearrangement joins TRBV12-3 or TRBV12-4 to TRBJ1-3, with D unresolved. Trimming pared 3 bases from V and 2 bases from J, leaving 8 bases between. There are 14 residues in the CDR3. The CDR3 protein is CASSLVVPGNTIYF. The CDR3 bases are TGTGCCAGCAGTTTGGTGGTCCCTGGAAACACCATATATTTT.

The rearrangement joins TRBV7-3 to TRBJ2-3; 13 bases agree with TRBD2. The J segment lost 6 bases and the V segment lost 4 bases, leaving 4 bases of the junction unmatched. Germline V gene lookup returns CDR1 SGHTA and CDR2 FQGTGA. The length of the CDR3 is 15 residues. CDR3 nucleotides: TGTGCCAGCAGCTGGGGGACTAGCGGGATGGATACGCAGTATTTT. Translating gives CASSWGTSGMDTQYF.

This clonotype was observed at least ten times. The chain links TRBV25-1 to TRBJ1-1; tentative D call: TRBD1 (6 bases). The CDR3 length is 18 residues. Germline values: CDR1 MGHDK, CDR2 SYGVNS. V lost 0 bases to trimming and J lost 4 bases, with 21 bases between them. The CDR3 sequence: CASSEYARRTGIVTEAFF. Here the CDR3 DNA reads TGTGCCAGCAGTGAATATGCCCGAAGAACAGGGATTGTCACTGAAGCTTTCTTT. Together with reference TRBV25-1 and TRBJ1-1, the CDR3 gives the full variable domain: EADIYQTPRYLVIGTGKKITLECSQTMGHDKMYWYQQDPGMELHLIHYSYGVNSTEKGDLSSESTVSRIRTEHFPLTLESARPSHTSQYLCASSEYARRTGIVTEAFFGQGTRLTVV.

This sequence joins TRBV2 and TRBJ1-6; D gene uncertain. Germline V gene lookup returns CDR1 SNHLY and CDR2 FYNNEI. The ends were cut back, 5 bases at V and 3 bases at J, with 11 bases in the middle. This CDR3 region has 15 residues. The CDR3: CASSPNRVYNSPLHF. In DNA form, the CDR3 reads TGTGCCAGCAGTCCTAATCGGGTCTATAATTCACCCCTCCACTTT.

V usage is TRBV5-1 and J usage is TRBJ1-1; D may be TRBD1 (5 bases). Germline-derived CDR1 and CDR2 are SGHRS and YFSETQ. The CDR3 contains 16 residues. The V end lost 4 bases, the J end lost 1 base, and 17 bases lay between the germline ends. The CDR3 protein is CASSPGTTRENTEAFF. The CDR3 nucleotides are TGCGCCAGCAGCCCCGGGACCACCAGAGAGAACACTGAAGCTTTCTTT. Supplemented by reference TRBV5-1 and TRBJ1-1, the full variable domain reads KAGVTQTPRYLIKTRGQQVTLSCSPISGHRSVSWYQQTPGQGLQFLFEYFSETQRNKGNFPGRFSGRQFSNSRSEMNVSTLELGDSALYLCASSPGTTRENTEAFFGQGTRLTVV.

This clonotype appeared a few times. The rearrangement links TRBV10-2 to TRBJ2-7, with D possibly called TRBD1 or TRBD2 (5 bases each). Germline CDR1 reads WSHSY; CDR2 reads SAAADI. This CDR3 is built from 13 residues. Trimming cost V 5 bases and J 3 bases, with 11 bases left between them. The CDR3 protein is CASSPGPSYEQYV. The CDR3 DNA reads TGCGCCAGCAGTCCGGGACCAAGCTACGAGCAGTACGTC.